Listed below are T cell receptor beta chains from one sample, sequenced in a study of shared clonotypes between healthy human individuals. The protocol was immunoSEQ multiplex PCR, while the TCRdb copy is restricted to in-frame clones and leaves out a portion. The sample consists of roughly 2,000,000 clones, roughly 95% of them appearing once. The sequenced material came from naive CD8+ T cells sorted from blood. The receptor source for this set is a young man in good health. CDR3s include the opening cysteine and the closing phenylalanine or tryptophan. A D gene is named only where the DNA matches it firmly. A clone size is listed for some rows: how often the clone was seen (once, few, many), or a class if it is expanded.

cdr3_nt cdr3_aa clone_size d_call j_call v_call
TGTGCCAGCAGCTTGGACAGGGTGATGACCGGGGAGCTGTTTTTT CASSLDRVMTGELFF - - TRBJ2-2 TRBV5-6
TGTGCCATCGACCCCACCGGGGAGCTGTTTTTT CAIDPTGELFF - - TRBJ2-2 TRBV7-9
TGCGCCAGCAGCGCTATTGTGGTTCAGGCCGGGGAGCTGTTTTTT CASSAIVVQAGELFF - - TRBJ2-2 TRBV4-1
TGTGCCAGCAGTCCGGGGGAGCCGAGCTCCTACGAGCAGTACTTC CASSPGEPSSYEQYF - - TRBJ2-7 TRBV28
TGTGCCAGTAGTGCAGGGTCGGCCTACGAGCAGTACTTC CASSAGSAYEQYF - - TRBJ2-7 TRBV19
TGCGCCAGCAGCCTAGGCCGGAACACCGGGGAGCTGTTTTTT CASSLGRNTGELFF - - TRBJ2-2 TRBV5-1
TGTGCCAGCAGTTACTCTGGGACCGGGATCTATGGCTACACCTTC CASSYSGTGIYGYTF - - TRBJ1-2 TRBV6-5
TGTGCCAGCAGTTTCCTGGGAGTGAATGAGCAGTTCTTC CASSFLGVNEQFF - - TRBJ2-1 TRBV27
TGTGCCAGCGGACCCCGGGGACTAGAATTTAGTAATGAGCAGTTCTTC CASGPRGLEFSNEQFF once TRBD2 TRBJ2-1 TRBV7-9
TGTGCCAGCAGTTTGTCCGGGACAGGGTCCTACGAGCAGTACTTC CASSLSGTGSYEQYF - TRBD1 TRBJ2-7 TRBV6-5
TGTGCCAGCAGTTTTAGCTCGTTCACAGCATACACCGGGGAGCTGTTTTTT CASSFSSFTAYTGELFF - - TRBJ2-2 TRBV27